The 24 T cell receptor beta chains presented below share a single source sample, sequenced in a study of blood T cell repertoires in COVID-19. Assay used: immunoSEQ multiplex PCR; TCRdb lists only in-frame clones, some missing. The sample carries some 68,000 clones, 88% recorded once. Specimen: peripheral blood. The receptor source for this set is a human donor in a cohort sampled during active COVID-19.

CDR3 sequence reads: CASSVGGLADTQYF. The CDR3 coding sequence is TGTGCCAGCAGCGTCGGGGGGCTGGCAGATACGCAGTATTTT. This sequence joins TRBV11-2 and TRBJ2-3; tentatively, D is TRBD2 (7 bases). CDR1 SGHAT and CDR2 FQNNGV come from the germline V gene. The CDR3 is 14 residues long. Trimming left V 5 bases short and J 4 bases short, with 13 bases between.

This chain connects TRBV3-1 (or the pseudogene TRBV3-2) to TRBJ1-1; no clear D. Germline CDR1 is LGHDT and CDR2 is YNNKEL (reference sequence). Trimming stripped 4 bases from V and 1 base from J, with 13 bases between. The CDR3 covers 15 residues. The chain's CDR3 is CASSPGQPANTEAFF. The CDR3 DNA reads TGTGCCAGCAGCCCGGGTCAGCCAGCGAACACTGAAGCTTTCTTT.

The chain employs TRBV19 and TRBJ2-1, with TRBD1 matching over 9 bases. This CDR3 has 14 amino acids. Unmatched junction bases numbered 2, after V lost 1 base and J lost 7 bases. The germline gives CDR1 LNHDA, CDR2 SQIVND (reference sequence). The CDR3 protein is CASSIGTGVNEQFF. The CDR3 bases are TGTGCCAGTAGTATAGGGACAGGGGTTAATGAGCAGTTCTTC.

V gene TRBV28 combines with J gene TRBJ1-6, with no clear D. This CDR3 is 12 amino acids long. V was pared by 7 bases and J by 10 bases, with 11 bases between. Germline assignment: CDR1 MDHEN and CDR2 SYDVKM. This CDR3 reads CASKGGGSPLHF. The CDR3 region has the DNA TGTGCCAGCAAGGGAGGTGGCTCACCCCTCCACTTT.

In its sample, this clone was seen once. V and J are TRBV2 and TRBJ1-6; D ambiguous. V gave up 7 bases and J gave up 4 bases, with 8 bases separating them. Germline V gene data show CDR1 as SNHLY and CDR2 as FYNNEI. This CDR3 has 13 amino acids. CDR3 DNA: TGTGCCAGCATGGAGGCTTATAATTCACCCCTCCACTTT. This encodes CASMEAYNSPLHF. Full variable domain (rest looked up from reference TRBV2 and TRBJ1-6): EPEVTQTPSHQVTQMGQEVILRCVPISNHLYFYWYRQILGQKVEFLVSFYNNEISEKSEIFDDQFSVERPDGSNFTLKIRSTKLEDSAMYFCASMEAYNSPLHFGNGTRLTVT.

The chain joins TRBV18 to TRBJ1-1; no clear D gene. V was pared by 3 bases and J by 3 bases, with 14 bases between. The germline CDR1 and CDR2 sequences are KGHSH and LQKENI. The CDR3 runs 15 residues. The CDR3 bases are TGTGCCAGCTCACCCAGTGAGGGCTGGGACACTGAAGCTTTCTTT. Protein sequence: CASSPSEGWDTEAFF.

The CDR3 nucleotides read TGTGCCAGCAGCCCCCGAGGAAGGGAGCAGTTCTTC. The encoded protein is CASSPRGREQFF. This sequence joins TRBV9 and TRBJ2-1; D is ambiguous. The germline V gene has CDR1 SGDLS and CDR2 YYNGEE. CDR3 length: 12 amino acids. Between the trimmed V and J ends, which lost 4 bases and 10 bases, there was a span of 12 bases.

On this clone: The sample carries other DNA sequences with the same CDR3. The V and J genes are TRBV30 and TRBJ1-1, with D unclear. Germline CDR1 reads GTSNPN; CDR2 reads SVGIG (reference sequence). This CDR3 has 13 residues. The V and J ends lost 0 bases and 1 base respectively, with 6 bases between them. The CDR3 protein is CAWSVRENTEAFF. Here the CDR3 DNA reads TGTGCCTGGAGTGTACGGGAGAACACTGAAGCTTTCTTT.

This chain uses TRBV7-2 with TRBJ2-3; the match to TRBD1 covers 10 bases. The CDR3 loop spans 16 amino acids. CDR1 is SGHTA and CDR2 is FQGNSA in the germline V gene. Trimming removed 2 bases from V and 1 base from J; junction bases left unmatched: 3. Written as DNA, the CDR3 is TGTGCCAGCAGCTTATCTGGGACAGGGGGCACAGATACGCAGTATTTT. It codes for CASSLSGTGGTDTQYF.

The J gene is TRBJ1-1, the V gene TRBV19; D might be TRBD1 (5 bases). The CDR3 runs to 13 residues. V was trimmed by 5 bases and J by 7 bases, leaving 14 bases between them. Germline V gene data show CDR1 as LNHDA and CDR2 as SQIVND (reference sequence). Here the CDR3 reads CASSSDSAFEAFF. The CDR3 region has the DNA TGTGCCAGTAGTTCTGACAGCGCCTTTGAAGCTTTCTTT.

The CDR3 loop is CASSLKSQGYNSPLHF. In DNA form, the CDR3 reads TGTGCCAGCAGCTTAAAATCACAGGGATATAATTCACCCCTCCACTTT. The rearrangement joins TRBV5-5 to TRBJ1-6; a weak D match, TRBD1 (6 bases). CDR3 size: 16 residues. V lost 2 bases and J 4 bases, leaving 13 bases between the germline ends. The germline V gene has CDR1 SGHKS and CDR2 YYEKEE (reference sequence). The full variable domain, its missing parts supplied by reference TRBV5-5 and TRBJ1-6, is DAGVTQSPTHLIKTRGQQVTLRCSPISGHKSVSWYQQVLGQGPQFIFQYYEKEERGRGNFPDRFSARQFPNYSSELNVNALLLGDSALYLCASSLKSQGYNSPLHFGNGTRLTVT.

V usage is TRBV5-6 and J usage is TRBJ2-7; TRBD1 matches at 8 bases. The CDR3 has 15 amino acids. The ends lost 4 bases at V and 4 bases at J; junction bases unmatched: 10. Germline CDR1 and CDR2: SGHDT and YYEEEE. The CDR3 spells CASSLASGGDYEQYF. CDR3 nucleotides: TGTGCCAGCAGCCTGGCGTCAGGGGGCGATTACGAGCAGTACTTC.

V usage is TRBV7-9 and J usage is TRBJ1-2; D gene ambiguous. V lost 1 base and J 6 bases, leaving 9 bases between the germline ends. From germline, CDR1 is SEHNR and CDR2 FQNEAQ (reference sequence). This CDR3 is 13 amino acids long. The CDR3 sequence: CASSLGAGDGYTF. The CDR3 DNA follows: TGTGCCAGCAGCTTAGGGGCCGGGGATGGCTACACCTTC.

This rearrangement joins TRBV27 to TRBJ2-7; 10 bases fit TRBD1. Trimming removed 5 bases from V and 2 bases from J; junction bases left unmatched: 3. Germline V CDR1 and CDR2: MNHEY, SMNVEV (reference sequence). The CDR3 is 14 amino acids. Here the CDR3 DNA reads TGTGCCAGCAGTCCGGGACAGGGGCCCTACGAGCAGTACTTC. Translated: CASSPGQGPYEQYF.

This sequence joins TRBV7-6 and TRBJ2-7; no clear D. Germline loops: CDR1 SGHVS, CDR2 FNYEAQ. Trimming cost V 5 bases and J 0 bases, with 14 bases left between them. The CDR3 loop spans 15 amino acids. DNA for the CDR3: TGTGCCAGCAGCCCCGGTCGCGGCAACTCCTACGAGCAGTACTTC. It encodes CASSPGRGNSYEQYF.

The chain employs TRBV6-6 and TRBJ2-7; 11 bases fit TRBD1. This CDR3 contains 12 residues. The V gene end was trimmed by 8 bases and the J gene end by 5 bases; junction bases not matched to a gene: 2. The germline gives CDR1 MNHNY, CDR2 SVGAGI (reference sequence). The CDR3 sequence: CASRDRGDEQYF. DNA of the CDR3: TGTGCCAGCCGGGACAGGGGGGACGAGCAGTACTTC.

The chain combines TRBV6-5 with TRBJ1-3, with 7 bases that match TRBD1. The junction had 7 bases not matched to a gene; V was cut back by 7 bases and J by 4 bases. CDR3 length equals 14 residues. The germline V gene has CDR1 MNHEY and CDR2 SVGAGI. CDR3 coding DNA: TGTGCCAGCACCACAGGGGTGCGGGGAAACACCATATATTTT. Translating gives CASTTGVRGNTIYF.

The CDR3 region is CASSPSGLGLAAYNEQFF. In DNA, the CDR3 is TGTGCCAGCAGCCCTAGTGGTTTAGGCCTAGCGGCCTACAATGAGCAGTTCTTC. The chain combines TRBV7-8 with TRBJ2-1, with 7 bases aligning to TRBD2. CDR3 size: 18 residues. Germline V lookup: CDR1 SGHVS, CDR2 FQNEAQ. J lost 2 bases, V lost 5 bases, and 15 bases had no gene match.

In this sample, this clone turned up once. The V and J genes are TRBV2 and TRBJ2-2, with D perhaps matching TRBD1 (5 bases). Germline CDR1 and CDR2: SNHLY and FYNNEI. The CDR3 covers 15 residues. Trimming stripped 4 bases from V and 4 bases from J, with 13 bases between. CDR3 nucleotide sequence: TGTGCCAGCAGTGTAGGCGACAGATTCACCGGGGAGCTGTTTTTT. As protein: CASSVGDRFTGELFF.

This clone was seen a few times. The CDR3: CSAWTGDGYGYTF. Written as DNA, the CDR3 is TGCAGCGCTTGGACAGGGGACGGCTATGGCTACACCTTC. The V and J genes are TRBV29-1 and TRBJ1-2, with 9 bases lining up with TRBD1. This CDR3 spans 13 amino acids. Unmatched junction bases numbered 7, after V lost 7 bases and J lost 4 bases. Germline V CDR1 and CDR2: SQVTM, ANQGSEA.

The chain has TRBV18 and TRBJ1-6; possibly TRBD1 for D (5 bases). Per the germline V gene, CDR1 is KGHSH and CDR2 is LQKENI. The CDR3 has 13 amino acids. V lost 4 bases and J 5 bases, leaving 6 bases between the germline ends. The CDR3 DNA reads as TGTGCCAGCTCACTACAGGATAATTCACCCCTCCACTTT. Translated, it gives CASSLQDNSPLHF.

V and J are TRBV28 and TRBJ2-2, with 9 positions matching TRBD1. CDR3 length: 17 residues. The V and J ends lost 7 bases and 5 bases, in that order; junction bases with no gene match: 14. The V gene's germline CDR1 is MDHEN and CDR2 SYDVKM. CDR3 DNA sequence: TGTGCCAGCAAACCCCTAACGGGACAGGGTTTTACCGGGGAGCTGTTTTTT. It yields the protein CASKPLTGQGFTGELFF. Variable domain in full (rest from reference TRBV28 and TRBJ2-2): DVKVTQSSRYLVKRTGEKVFLECVQDMDHENMFWYRQDPGLGLRLIYFSYDVKMKEKGDIPEGYSVSREKKERFSLILESASTNQTSMYLCASKPLTGQGFTGELFFGEGSRLTVL.

CDR3 sequence: CASSRGQGNEKLFF. CDR3 sequence (DNA): TGCGCCAGCAGCCGGGGACAGGGAAATGAAAAACTGTTTTTT. The chain couples TRBV5-1 to TRBJ1-4; TRBD1 matches 9 bases. CDR3 length: 14 residues. The junction had 3 bases not matched to a gene; V was cut back by 4 bases and J by 5 bases. The germline V gene has CDR1 SGHRS and CDR2 YFSETQ.

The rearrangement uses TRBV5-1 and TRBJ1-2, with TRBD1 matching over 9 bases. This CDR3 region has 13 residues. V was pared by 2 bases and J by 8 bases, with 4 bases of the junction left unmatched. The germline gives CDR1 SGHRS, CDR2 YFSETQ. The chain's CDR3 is CASSLQGAEGYTF. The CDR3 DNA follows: TGCGCCAGCAGCTTACAGGGGGCCGAGGGCTACACCTTC.